The source of this TCR beta chain is a study of beta chain features in type 1 diabetes. Study summary: All samples combined gave about 100 million sorted cells for examination. Study results and caveats: cDNA-based sequencing might over-represent cells highly expressing TCR.

This clone was counted only a few times. Its antigen remains unknown. Sequencing targeted expressed TCRB transcripts, as all isolated RNA had been reverse transcribed. Data came from immunoSEQ multiplex PCR; TCRdb stores just in-frame clones and leaves some out. Among about 250,000 clones, 13% to 15% were seen once, and the ten largest hold about 0.027%. Germline values: CDR1 SGHRS, CDR2 YFSETQ. Between the trimmed V and J ends, which lost 1 base and 4 bases, there was a span of 17 bases. This CDR3 region has 16 residues. V is TRBV5-1 and J is TRBJ1-1; D is possibly TRBD1 (5 bases). This clonotype was sampled from a woman between 40 and 50 years old in good health. Specimen: naive CD4+ T cells from blood. CDR3 residues: CASSLFGGNGGTEAFF. CDR3 DNA sequence: TGCGCCAGCAGCTTGTTTGGGGGGAACGGTGGCACTGAAGCTTTCTTT.